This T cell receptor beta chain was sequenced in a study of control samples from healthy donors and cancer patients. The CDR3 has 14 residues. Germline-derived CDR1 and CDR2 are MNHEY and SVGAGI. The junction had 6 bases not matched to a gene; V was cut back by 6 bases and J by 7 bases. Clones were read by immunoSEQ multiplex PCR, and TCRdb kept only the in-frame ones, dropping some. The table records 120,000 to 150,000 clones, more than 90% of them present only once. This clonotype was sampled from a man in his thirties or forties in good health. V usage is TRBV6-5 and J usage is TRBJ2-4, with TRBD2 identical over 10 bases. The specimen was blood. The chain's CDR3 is CASRTGTSANIQYF. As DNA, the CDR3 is TGTGCCAGCAGGACCGGGACTAGCGCCAACATTCAGTACTTC.